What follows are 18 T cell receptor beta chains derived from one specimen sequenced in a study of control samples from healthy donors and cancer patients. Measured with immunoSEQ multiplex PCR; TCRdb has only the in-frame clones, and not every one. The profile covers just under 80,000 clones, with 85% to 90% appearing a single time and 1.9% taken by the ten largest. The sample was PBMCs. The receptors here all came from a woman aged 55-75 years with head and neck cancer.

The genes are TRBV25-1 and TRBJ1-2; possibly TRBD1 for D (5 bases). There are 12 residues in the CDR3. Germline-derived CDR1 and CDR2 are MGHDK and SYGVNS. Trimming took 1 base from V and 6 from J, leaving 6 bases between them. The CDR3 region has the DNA TGTGCCAGCAGTGAATGGGGCCATGGCTACACCTTC. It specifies CASSEWGHGYTF.

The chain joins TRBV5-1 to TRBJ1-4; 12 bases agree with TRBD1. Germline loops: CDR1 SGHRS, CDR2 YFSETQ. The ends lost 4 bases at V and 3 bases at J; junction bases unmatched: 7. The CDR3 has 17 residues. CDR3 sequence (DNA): TGCGCCAGCAGCCAAGGGACAGGGGGCGCCCCTAATGAAAAACTGTTTTTT. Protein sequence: CASSQGTGGAPNEKLFF.

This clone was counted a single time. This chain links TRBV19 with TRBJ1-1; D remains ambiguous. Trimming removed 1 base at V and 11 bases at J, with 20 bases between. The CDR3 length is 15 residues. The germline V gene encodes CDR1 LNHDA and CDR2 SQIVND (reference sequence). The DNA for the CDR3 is TGTGCCAGTAGTATAGTTGGTTTAGGGAACTCGGGGGCTTTCTTT. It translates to CASSIVGLGNSGAFF.

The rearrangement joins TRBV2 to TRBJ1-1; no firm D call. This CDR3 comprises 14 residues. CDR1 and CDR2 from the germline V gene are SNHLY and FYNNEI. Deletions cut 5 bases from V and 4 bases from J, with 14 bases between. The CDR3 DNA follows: TGTGCCAGCAGTAAATCCGTGGATGGCACTGAAGCTTTCTTT. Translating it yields CASSKSVDGTEAFF.

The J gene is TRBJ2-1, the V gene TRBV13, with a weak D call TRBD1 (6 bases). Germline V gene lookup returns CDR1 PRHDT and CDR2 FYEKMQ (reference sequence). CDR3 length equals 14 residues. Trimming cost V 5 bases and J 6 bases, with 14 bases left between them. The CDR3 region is CASSQGTWINEQFF. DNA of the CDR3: TGTGCCAGCAGCCAGGGGACATGGATCAATGAGCAGTTCTTC.

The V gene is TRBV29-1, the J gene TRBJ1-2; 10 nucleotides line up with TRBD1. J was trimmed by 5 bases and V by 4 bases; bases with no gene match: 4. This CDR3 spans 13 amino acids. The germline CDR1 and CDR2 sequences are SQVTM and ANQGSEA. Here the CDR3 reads CSVVPGQGYGYTF. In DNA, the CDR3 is TGCAGCGTTGTGCCGGGACAGGGGTATGGCTACACCTTC.

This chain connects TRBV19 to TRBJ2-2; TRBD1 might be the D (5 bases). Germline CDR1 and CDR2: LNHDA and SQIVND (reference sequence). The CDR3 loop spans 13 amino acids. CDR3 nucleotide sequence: TGTGGGGCAACGACAGCCAACACCGGGGAGCTGTTTTTT. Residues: CGATTANTGELFF. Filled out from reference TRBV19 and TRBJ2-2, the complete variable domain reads DGGITQSPKYLFRKEGQNVTLSCEQNLNHDAMYWYRQDPGQGLRLIYYSQIVNDFQKGDIAEGYSVSREKKESFPLTVTSAQKNPTAFYLCGATTANTGELFFGEGSRLTVL.

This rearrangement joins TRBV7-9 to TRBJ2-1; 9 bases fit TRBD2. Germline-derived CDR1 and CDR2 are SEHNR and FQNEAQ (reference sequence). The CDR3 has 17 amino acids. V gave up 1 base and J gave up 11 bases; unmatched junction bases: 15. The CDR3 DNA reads TGTGCCAGCAGCTTAGTTGGTAGTGGGCTAGCGGGGAGGAAGCAGTTCTTC. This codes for CASSLVGSGLAGRKQFF.

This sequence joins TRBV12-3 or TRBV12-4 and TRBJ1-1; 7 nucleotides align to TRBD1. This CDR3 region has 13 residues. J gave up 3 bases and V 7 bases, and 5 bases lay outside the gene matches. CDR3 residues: CASTKQGYTEAFF. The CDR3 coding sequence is TGTGCCAGCACCAAACAGGGGTACACTGAAGCTTTCTTT.

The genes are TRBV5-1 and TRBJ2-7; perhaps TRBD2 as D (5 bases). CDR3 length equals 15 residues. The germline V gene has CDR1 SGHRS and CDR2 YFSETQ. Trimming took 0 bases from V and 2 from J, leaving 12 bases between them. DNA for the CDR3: TGCGCCAGCAGCTTGGAGGGTAGCGCCGCCTACGAGCAGTACTTC. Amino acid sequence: CASSLEGSAAYEQYF.

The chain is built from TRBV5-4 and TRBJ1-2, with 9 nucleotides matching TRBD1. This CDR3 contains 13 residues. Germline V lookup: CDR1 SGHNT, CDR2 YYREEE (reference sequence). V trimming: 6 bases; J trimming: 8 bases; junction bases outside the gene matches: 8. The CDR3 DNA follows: TGTGCCAGCAAGGTTGGGACAGGGATAGGCTACACCTTC. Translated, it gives CASKVGTGIGYTF.

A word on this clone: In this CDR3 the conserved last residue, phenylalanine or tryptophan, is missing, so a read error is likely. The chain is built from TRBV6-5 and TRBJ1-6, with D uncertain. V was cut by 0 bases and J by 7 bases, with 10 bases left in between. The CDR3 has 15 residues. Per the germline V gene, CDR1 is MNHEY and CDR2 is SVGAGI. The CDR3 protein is CASSYSNGINSPLHL. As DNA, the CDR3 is TGTGCCAGCAGTTACTCGAATGGGATCAATTCACCCCTCCACCTT.

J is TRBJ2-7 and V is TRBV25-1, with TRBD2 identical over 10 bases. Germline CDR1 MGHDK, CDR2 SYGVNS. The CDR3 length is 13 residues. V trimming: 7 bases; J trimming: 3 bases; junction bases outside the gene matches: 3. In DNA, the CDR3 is TGTGCCAGCAACCTAGCGGGGGACTACGAGCAGTACTTC. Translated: CASNLAGDYEQYF.

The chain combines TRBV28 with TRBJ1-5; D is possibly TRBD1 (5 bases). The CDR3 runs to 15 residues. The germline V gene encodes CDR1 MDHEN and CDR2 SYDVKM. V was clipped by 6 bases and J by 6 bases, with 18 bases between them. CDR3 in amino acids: CASSPPLGGSQPQHF. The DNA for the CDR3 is TGTGCCAGCAGCCCGCCATTGGGGGGGTCTCAGCCCCAGCATTTT.

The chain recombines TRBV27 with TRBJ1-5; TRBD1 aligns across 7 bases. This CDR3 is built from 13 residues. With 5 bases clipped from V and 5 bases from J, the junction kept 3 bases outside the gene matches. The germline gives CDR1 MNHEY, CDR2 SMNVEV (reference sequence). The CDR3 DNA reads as TGTGCCAGCAGTAAAGACAGGGATCAGCCCCAGCATTTT. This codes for CASSKDRDQPQHF.

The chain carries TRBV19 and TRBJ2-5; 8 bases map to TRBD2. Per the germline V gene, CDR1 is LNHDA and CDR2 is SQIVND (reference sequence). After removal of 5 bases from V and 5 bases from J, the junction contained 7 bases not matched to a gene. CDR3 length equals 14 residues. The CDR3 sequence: CASSSSGSWETQYF. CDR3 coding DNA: TGTGCCAGTAGTTCGAGCGGGAGTTGGGAGACCCAGTACTTC.

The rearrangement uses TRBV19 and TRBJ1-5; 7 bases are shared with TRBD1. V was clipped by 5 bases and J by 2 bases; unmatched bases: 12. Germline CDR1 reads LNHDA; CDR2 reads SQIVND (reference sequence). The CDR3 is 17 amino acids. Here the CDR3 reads CASSAWEQGRRNQPQHF. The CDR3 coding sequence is TGTGCCAGTAGTGCCTGGGAACAGGGGAGGCGCAATCAGCCCCAGCATTTT.

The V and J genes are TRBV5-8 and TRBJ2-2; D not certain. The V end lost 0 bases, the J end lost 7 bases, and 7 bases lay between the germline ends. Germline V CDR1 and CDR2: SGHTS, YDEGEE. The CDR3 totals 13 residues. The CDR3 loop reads CASSLVRGGELFF. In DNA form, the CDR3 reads TGTGCCAGCAGCTTGGTTCGAGGCGGGGAGCTGTTTTTT.